This passage covers 19 T cell receptor beta chains from one sample sequenced in a study of response to subunit inactivated influenza vaccine. MiXCR, applied by TCRdb to the RT-PCR reads, yields one record per CDR3 protein. The repertoire holds approximately 700,000 distinct CDR3 sequences, with around 16% as singletons. The source was PBMCs from blood, collected approximately 12 days after vaccination. The receptors come from a man aged 50 to 60 who received an inactivated influenza vaccine.

The CDR3 protein is CASRKTGRNTEAFF. Written as DNA, the CDR3 is TGTGCCAGCAGAAAGACAGGGAGGAACACTGAAGCTTTCTTT. V gene TRBV6-1 combines with J gene TRBJ1-1, with 7 nucleotides matching TRBD1. Trimming took 6 bases from V and 1 from J; bases not matched to a gene: 5. The CDR3 has 14 residues. Germline CDR1 reads MNHNS; CDR2 reads SASEGT.

This clonotype was counted between two and nine times. The genes are TRBV14 and TRBJ2-1; tentatively, D is TRBD1 or TRBD2 (5 bases each). CDR1 and CDR2 from the germline V gene are SGHDN and FVKESK. Trimming removed 7 bases from V and 4 bases from J, with 17 bases in between. The length of the CDR3 is 15 residues. The CDR3 nucleotides are TGTGCCAGCACACCGGGTAAGGGACCGTACAATGAGCAGTTCTTC. Protein product: CASTPGKGPYNEQFF.

This clonotype was recorded a few times. This chain joins TRBV3-1 and TRBJ2-1; the D is unclear. CDR1 is LGHDT and CDR2 is YNNKEL in the germline V gene (reference sequence). This CDR3 has 13 residues. Trimming removed 1 base at V and 7 bases at J, with 8 bases between. The CDR3 loop reads CASSQGAGNEQFF. CDR3 in DNA: TGTGCCAGCAGCCAAGGCGCCGGAAATGAGCAGTTCTTC.

The J gene is TRBJ2-2, the V gene TRBV7-2, with D maybe TRBD1 (6 bases). The CDR3 length is 14 residues. Deletions cut 7 bases from V and 0 bases from J, with 9 bases between. Germline-derived CDR1 and CDR2 are SGHTA and FQGNSA. The CDR3 DNA follows: TGTGCCAGCATCTGGACAGCGAACACCGGGGAGCTGTTTTTT. Its translation is CASIWTANTGELFF.

The chain recombines TRBV20-1 with TRBJ2-5, with D possibly being TRBD1 (5 bases). The germline V gene encodes CDR1 DFQATT and CDR2 SNEGSKA (reference sequence). V lost 1 base to trimming and J lost 0 bases, with 9 bases between them. The length of the CDR3 is 14 residues. CDR3 sequence (DNA): TGCAGTGCTAGAGTACCAGGGTACCAAGAGACCCAGTACTTC. This translates into CSARVPGYQETQYF.

V is TRBV7-9 and J is TRBJ1-1, with a possible D match to TRBD1 (5 bases). The CDR3 consists of 16 residues. The germline V and J ends were trimmed by 1 base and 7 bases, with 19 bases remaining between them. Germline lookup yields CDR1 SEHNR and CDR2 FQNEAQ (reference sequence). DNA of the CDR3: TGTGCCAGCAGCTTAGTATTAGGCAGGGTGTCAATTGAAGCTTTCTTT. Protein sequence: CASSLVLGRVSIEAFF.

Ten or more counts support this clonotype. The genes are TRBV4-2 and TRBJ2-3; the match to TRBD2 covers 13 bases. Germline assignment: CDR1 LGHNA and CDR2 YNFKEQ. V gave up 4 bases and J gave up 2 bases; unmatched junction bases: 3. This CDR3 has 16 amino acids. The CDR3 bases are TGTGCCAGCAGCCTAACTAGCGGGGGGGCCACAGATACGCAGTATTTT. Protein: CASSLTSGGATDTQYF.

The chain carries TRBV24-1 and TRBJ2-7; a weak D match, TRBD2 (6 bases). Trimming shortened V by 12 bases and J by 1 base, and 21 bases separated the two germline ends. The length of the CDR3 is 15 residues. CDR1 is KGHDR, CDR2 SFDVKD, per germline. The chain's CDR3 is CAGIDSRDSSYEQYF. CDR3 coding DNA: TGTGCCGGGATTGATAGTCGGGACTCTTCCTACGAGCAGTACTTC.

This clonotype was recorded a few times. This chain links TRBV20-1 with TRBJ2-3, with TRBD2 identical over 11 bases. The CDR3 is 18 amino acids. The germline CDR1 and CDR2 sequences are DFQATT and SNEGSKA (reference sequence). With 0 bases clipped from V and 1 base from J, the junction kept 9 bases outside the gene matches. The CDR3, as DNA: TGCAGTGCTAGAGATAGGCTAGCGGGAGGCCGGGGCACAGATACGCAGTATTTT. This sequence encodes CSARDRLAGGRGTDTQYF.

Only a few counts were recorded for this clonotype. The chain joins TRBV30 to TRBJ2-7; tentatively, D is TRBD1 (5 bases). Germline CDR1 GTSNPN, CDR2 SVGIG (reference sequence). V was trimmed by 3 bases and J by 4 bases, leaving 10 bases between them. There are 12 residues in the CDR3. The CDR3 sequence: CAWRRTFYEQYF. For the CDR3, the DNA is TGTGCCTGGAGACGGACATTTTACGAGCAGTACTTC.

This clonotype has only a few counts. V gene TRBV20-1 combines with J gene TRBJ2-4; no firm D call. This CDR3 contains 15 residues. The V gene's germline CDR1 is DFQATT and CDR2 SNEGSKA (reference sequence). V was clipped by 3 bases and J by 0 bases, with 12 bases between them. Here the CDR3 reads CSASKGSLAKNIQYF. The CDR3 DNA reads TGCAGTGCTAGTAAAGGCAGCCTAGCCAAAAACATTCAGTACTTC.

The V call is TRBV28, the J call TRBJ2-3; TRBD2 might be the D (5 bases). V lost 5 bases to trimming and J lost 0 bases, with 18 bases between them. Germline values: CDR1 MDHEN, CDR2 SYDVKM. The CDR3 extends over 17 amino acids. CDR3 sequence (DNA): TGTGCCAGCAGTCCAAGCGGTTTAGTAGCGAGCACAGATACGCAGTATTTT. This gives the protein CASSPSGLVASTDTQYF.

The V and J genes are TRBV30 and TRBJ1-1; D uncertain. Looked up from germline, CDR1 is GTSNPN and CDR2 is SVGIG (reference sequence). This CDR3 region has 11 residues. V was trimmed by 3 bases and J by 4 bases, leaving 6 bases between them. In nucleotides, the CDR3 is TGTGCCTGGAGAAGGTTCACTGAAGCTTTCTTT. Protein sequence: CAWRRFTEAFF.

This clonotype was counted a few times. The rearrangement joins TRBV7-9 to TRBJ1-5; D unresolved. The CDR3 is 15 amino acids. Germline V CDR1 and CDR2: SEHNR, FQNEAQ (reference sequence). V lost 1 base to trimming and J lost 0 bases, with 7 bases between them. CDR3 nucleotides: TGTGCCAGCAGCTTAGATGGAAGTAGCAATCAGCCCCAGCATTTT. It is translated as CASSLDGSSNQPQHF.

The genes are TRBV6-8 and TRBJ2-4, with a possible D match to TRBD1 (6 bases). V gave up 6 bases and J gave up 0 bases, with 12 bases separating them. The CDR3 spans 15 residues. The germline CDR1 and CDR2 sequences are MNHGY and SAAAGT. The CDR3: CASSRTALAKNIQYF. The DNA for the CDR3 is TGTGCCAGCAGCCGGACAGCTCTAGCCAAAAACATTCAGTACTTC.

This clonotype was counted between two and nine times. The gene calls are TRBV6-2 or TRBV6-3 and TRBJ1-1; no clear D gene. The CDR3 is 13 residues long. V shed 7 bases and J shed 0 bases, with 9 bases lying between them. From germline, CDR1 is MNHEY and CDR2 SVGEGT. CDR3 residues: CASTLGLNTEAFF. DNA for the CDR3: TGTGCCAGCACCTTGGGGTTGAACACTGAAGCTTTCTTT.

The genes are TRBV29-1 and TRBJ2-7; D gene ambiguous. Trimming shortened V by 4 bases and J by 4 bases, and 8 bases separated the two germline ends. This CDR3 has 11 amino acids. The germline gives CDR1 SQVTM, CDR2 ANQGSEA. This CDR3 is CSVATDYEQYF. CDR3 sequence (DNA): TGCAGCGTTGCCACAGATTACGAGCAGTACTTC.

This clonotype appeared a few times. The rearrangement uses TRBV7-9 and TRBJ2-1; D uncertain. Trimming left V 5 bases short and J 2 bases short, with 16 bases between. This CDR3 is built from 16 residues. Germline V gene sequence: CDR1 SEHNR, CDR2 FQNEAQ (reference sequence). This CDR3 reads CASSPSSRSTYNEQFF. CDR3 sequence (DNA): TGTGCCAGCAGCCCATCCTCGAGGAGTACCTACAATGAGCAGTTCTTC.

The chain is built from TRBV12-3 or TRBV12-4 and TRBJ2-3, with 12 bases that match TRBD2. Trimming at V came to 4 bases and at J to 4 bases, leaving 3 bases not matched to a gene. CDR3 length: 15 residues. The DNA of the CDR3 is TGTGCCAGCAGTTGGACTAGCGGGAAATCAGATACGCAGTATTTT. This encodes CASSWTSGKSDTQYF.